A selection of T cell receptor beta chains follows, all from one sample in a study of cytomegalovirus exposure and HLA in healthy donors. Sequenced by immunoSEQ multiplex PCR; TCRdb stores in-frame clones only, minus some. Of 250,000 to 350,000 clones in the sample, roughly 90% were seen once. Source material: PBMCs. The receptors originated from a woman between 18 and 30 years old in good health and CMV-seronegative. Both conserved end residues are trimmed from each CDR3. Each record gives: V gene, CDR3 protein.

V: TRBV19; CDR3: ASSPSGQGEQY
V: TRBV7-8; CDR3: ASSPASTEAF
V: TRBV4-2; CDR3: ASSQDNNEQF
V: TRBV7-8; CDR3: ASSLDWDRVGEQY
V: TRBV7-3; CDR3: ASSPMGRGVTEAF
V: TRBV5-1; CDR3: ASSSAGVGGELF
V: TRBV15; CDR3: ATSRDFGGYNEQF
V: TRBV11-2; CDR3: ASSPMRGGVDTQY
V: TRBV7-8; CDR3: ASSIGQSYYEQY
V: TRBV6-6; CDR3: ASSLEDRGDEKLF
V: TRBV19; CDR3: ASSLSTTSGYT
V: TRBV10-3; CDR3: AISDRAYGYT
V: TRBV6-5; CDR3: ASSKTSGGYEQY